These T cell receptor beta chains were read from a single sample in a study of cytomegalovirus exposure and HLA in healthy donors. The table came from immunoSEQ multiplex PCR; TCRdb's copy has only in-frame clones and leaves some out. The sample records 150,000 to 200,000 clones, more than 65% being singletons. The sample consisted of PBMCs. The origin of the receptors is a man younger than 30 in good health and CMV-seropositive. The CDR3 runs from the conserved cysteine through the conserved F or W. The D gene is left open where the match is weak. The listing skips clone size in some rows; elsewhere it reads once, few, many or a size class.

V	D	size	J	CDR3	DNA
TRBV4-2	-	-	TRBJ1-5	CASSQEGRQPQHF	TGTGCCAGCAGCCAAGAGGGGAGACAGCCCCAGCATTTT
TRBV5-1	-	-	TRBJ2-1	CASSSDYEQFF	TGCGCCAGCAGCTCGGACTATGAGCAGTTCTTC
TRBV9	-	-	TRBJ2-7	CASSARDGREQYF	TGTGCCAGCAGCGCCCGGGACGGGAGAGAGCAGTACTTC
TRBV18	-	-	TRBJ1-2	CASSPRLNKANYGYTF	TGTGCCAGCTCGCCTCGCCTGAACAAAGCTAACTATGGCTACACCTTC
TRBV12-5	TRBD1	once	TRBJ1-1	CASGPGTGWVTEAFF	TGTGCTAGTGGCCCCGGGACAGGGTGGGTCACTGAAGCTTTCTTT
TRBV12-5	TRBD1	-	TRBJ2-3	CASGKGQPGDTQYF	TGTGCTAGTGGGAAGGGACAGCCGGGGGATACGCAGTATTTT
TRBV2	-	-	TRBJ2-2	CASVVGFSTGELFF	TGTGCCAGCGTCGTGGGCTTTTCCACCGGGGAGCTGTTTTTT
TRBV18	-	-	TRBJ1-5	CASSLLGGGSNQPQHF	TGTGCCAGCTCACTCCTTGGGGGAGGAAGCAATCAGCCCCAGCATTTT
TRBV28	-	-	TRBJ2-4	CASSTTGPRAKNIQYF	TGTGCCAGCAGTACAACAGGCCCCAGAGCCAAAAACATTCAGTACTTC
TRBV5-6	TRBD1	-	TRBJ1-2	CASSSGTGEFGLDGYTF	TGTGCCAGCAGCTCCGGGACAGGGGAATTCGGTCTGGATGGCTACACCTTC
TRBV6-5	-	-	TRBJ1-1	CASTRGGREAFF	TGTGCCAGCACCCGCGGCGGGAGAGAAGCTTTCTTT
TRBV12-5	-	-	TRBJ1-2	CASGLYGLNGYTF	TGTGCTAGTGGTTTGTATGGACTTAATGGCTACACCTTC
TRBV2	TRBD2	-	TRBJ2-1	CASKLAGGPNEQFF	TGTGCCAGCAAGCTAGCGGGAGGGCCGAATGAGCAGTTCTTC
TRBV5-1	-	few	TRBJ1-1	CASSLGAMNTEAFF	TGCGCCAGCAGCTTGGGAGCTATGAACACTGAAGCTTTCTTT
TRBV19	TRBD2	-	TRBJ2-1	CASRSTSGSYNEQFF	TGTGCCAGTAGATCCACTAGCGGATCCTACAATGAGCAGTTCTTC
TRBV29-1	-	-	TRBJ1-1	CSVVGSNTEAFF	TGCAGCGTTGTGGGCAGCAACACTGAAGCTTTCTTT
TRBV28	TRBD1	-	TRBJ1-2	CASSIRTGGFGYTF	TGTGCCAGCAGTATCCGGACAGGGGGCTTTGGCTACACCTTC
TRBV6-5	-	once	TRBJ1-1	CASSYAGRDPRGEAFF	TGTGCCAGCAGTTACGCGGGGAGGGATCCCCGAGGGGAAGCTTTCTTT
TRBV2	TRBD1	-	TRBJ1-1	CASSPTGTGMNTEAFF	TGTGCCAGCAGTCCGACAGGGACCGGTATGAACACTGAAGCTTTCTTT
TRBV7-8	-	-	TRBJ2-7	CASSLSSRDFSPDEQYF	TGTGCCAGCAGCTTGAGTTCCCGGGACTTTTCCCCGGACGAGCAGTACTTC
TRBV7-6	-	few	TRBJ1-1	CASSFRGGQNTEAFF	TGTGCCAGCAGCTTTAGGGGGGGACAGAACACTGAAGCTTTCTTT
TRBV5-1	TRBD1	-	TRBJ2-2	CASSFRLGQGNTGELFF	TGCGCCAGCAGCTTTAGGCTTGGACAGGGGAACACCGGGGAGCTGTTTTTT
TRBV19	-	-	TRBJ1-1	CASSWTEGMNTEAFF	TGTGCCAGTAGCTGGACAGAGGGGATGAACACTGAAGCTTTCTTT
TRBV6-1	TRBD1	-	TRBJ1-1	CASSERTGNTEAFF	TGTGCCAGCAGTGAAAGGACAGGAAACACTGAAGCTTTCTTT